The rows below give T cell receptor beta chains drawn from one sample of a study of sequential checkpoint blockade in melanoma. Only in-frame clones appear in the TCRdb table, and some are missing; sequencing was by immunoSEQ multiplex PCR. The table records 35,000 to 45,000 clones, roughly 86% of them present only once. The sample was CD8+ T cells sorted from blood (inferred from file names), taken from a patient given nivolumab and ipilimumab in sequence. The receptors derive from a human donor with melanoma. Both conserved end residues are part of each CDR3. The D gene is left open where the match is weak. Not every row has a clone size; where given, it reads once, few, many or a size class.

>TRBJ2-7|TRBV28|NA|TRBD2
TGTGCCAGCAGTTTCCAGCGGGGGGCCCCCTACGAGCAGTACTTC
CASSFQRGAPYEQYF
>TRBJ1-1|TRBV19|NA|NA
TGTGCCAGTAGTTCAACAGATATGAACACTGAAGCTTTCTTT
CASSSTDMNTEAFF
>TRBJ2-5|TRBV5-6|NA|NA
TGTGCCAGCAGCCCGGGTGACAGCCAAGAGACCCAGTACTTC
CASSPGDSQETQYF
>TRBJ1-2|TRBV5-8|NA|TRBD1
TGTGCCAGCAGCCCGCGGCAGGGGGTATATGGCTACACCTTC
CASSPRQGVYGYTF
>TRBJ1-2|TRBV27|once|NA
TGTGCCAGCAAAAATTCGGGATCCTATGGCTACACCTTC
CASKNSGSYGYTF
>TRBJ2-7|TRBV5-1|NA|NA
TGCGCCAGCAGCTTGAACCAGGGCCCCTACGAGCAGTACTTC
CASSLNQGPYEQYF
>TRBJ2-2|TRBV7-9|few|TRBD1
TGTGCCAGCAGTCCTCGACAGGGCCCGAACACCGGGGAGCTGTTTTTT
CASSPRQGPNTGELFF
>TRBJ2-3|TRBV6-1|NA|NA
TGTGCCAGCAGGACGGGGGGCGACACAGATACGCAGTATTTT
CASRTGGDTDTQYF
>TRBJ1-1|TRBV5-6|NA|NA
TGTGCCAGCAGCTTCGGAGGGGCGGCTGAAGCTTTCTTT
CASSFGGAAEAFF
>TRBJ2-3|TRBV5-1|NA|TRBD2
TGCGCCAGCAGCTTGGAGCGGGGTGAGGCAGATACGCAGTATTTT
CASSLERGEADTQYF
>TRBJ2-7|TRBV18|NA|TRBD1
TGTGCCAGCTCACTGACCGGGACAGCCTACGAGCAGTACTTC
CASSLTGTAYEQYF
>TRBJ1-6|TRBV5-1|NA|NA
TGCGCCAGCAGCCTGGATGACTCCCTTTCTTATAATTCACCCCTCCACTTT
CASSLDDSLSYNSPLHF
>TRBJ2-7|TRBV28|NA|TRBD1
TGTGCCAGCAGTTTATCGGGACAGTCCTTTTCCTACGAGCAGTACTTC
CASSLSGQSFSYEQYF
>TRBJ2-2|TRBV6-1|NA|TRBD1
TGTGCCAGCACGATTTTTACAGGGGATACCGGGGAGCTGTTTTTT
CASTIFTGDTGELFF
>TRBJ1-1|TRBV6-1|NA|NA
TGTGCCGGGAGACAGGAAGGAACTGAAGCTTTCTTT
CAGRQEGTEAFF
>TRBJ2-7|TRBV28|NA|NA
TGTGCCAGCAGAGATAGGACGGACGACTACGAGCAGTACTTC
CASRDRTDDYEQYF
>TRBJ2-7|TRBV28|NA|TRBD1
TGTGCCAGCAGTATTACGCGGGACAGGGTCGAATACTACGAGCAGTACTTC
CASSITRDRVEYYEQYF
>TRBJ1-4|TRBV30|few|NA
TGTGCCTGGAGTGTATACGGGGGGGATAATGAAAAACTGTTTTTT
CAWSVYGGDNEKLFF
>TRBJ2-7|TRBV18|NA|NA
TGTGCCAGCTCGTCGACAGGTGACAGCTCCTACGAGCAGTACTTC
CASSSTGDSSYEQYF
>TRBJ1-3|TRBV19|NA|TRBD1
TGTGCCAGTAGTATCTACTCCGGACAGGGCTCTGGAAACACCATATATTTT
CASSIYSGQGSGNTIYF
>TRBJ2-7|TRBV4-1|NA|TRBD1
TGCGCCAGCAGCCAAGATCAAGGGGACAGGGTCTACGAGCAGTACTTC
CASSQDQGDRVYEQYF
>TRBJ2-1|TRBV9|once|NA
TGTGCCAGCAGCGACGGGGTGTTGGATGAGCAGTTCTTC
CASSDGVLDEQFF
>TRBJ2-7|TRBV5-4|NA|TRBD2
TGTGCCAGCAGCATATACCCGGGACTAGGGGCCTCGGGTTACGAGCAGTACTTC
CASSIYPGLGASGYEQYF
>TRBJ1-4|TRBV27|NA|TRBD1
TGTGCCAGCAGTCCCTGGACAGGGCAGGATGAAAAACTGTTTTTT
CASSPWTGQDEKLFF
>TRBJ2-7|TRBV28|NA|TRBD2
TGTGCCAGCACCCCTGGGACTAGCGGGAACGAGCAGTACTTC
CASTPGTSGNEQYF
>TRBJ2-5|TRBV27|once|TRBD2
TGTGCCAGCAGTCCCTTAGCGGGAGAAGAGACCCAGTACTTC
CASSPLAGEETQYF
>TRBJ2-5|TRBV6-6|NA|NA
TGTGCCAGCAGTTTCCCAGGTCCGGAGACCCAGTACTTC
CASSFPGPETQYF
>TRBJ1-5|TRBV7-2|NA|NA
TGTGCCAGCAGCTCGGGGGGGGGTGGCAATCAGCCCCAGCATTTT
CASSSGGGGNQPQHF
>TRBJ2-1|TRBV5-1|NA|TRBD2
TGCGCCAGCAGCTCCGGGGGGGATAGTGCTGAGCAGTTCTTC
CASSSGGDSAEQFF
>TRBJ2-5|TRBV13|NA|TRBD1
TGTGCCAGCAGCCCGACAGGGACCCAAGAGACCCAGTACTTC
CASSPTGTQETQYF
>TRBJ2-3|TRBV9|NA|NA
TGTGCCAGCAGCGTAGCCCGGTCGGGATTAGGGCCCACAGATACGCAGTATTTT
CASSVARSGLGPTDTQYF
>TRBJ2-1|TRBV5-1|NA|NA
TGCGCCAGCTGGGAGACATCTTACAATGAGCAGTTCTTC
CASWETSYNEQFF
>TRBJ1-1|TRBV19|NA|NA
TGTGCCAGTAGTAGTTGGGGGGGGGCTGAAGCTTTCTTT
CASSSWGGAEAFF
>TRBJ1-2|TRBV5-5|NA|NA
TGTGCCAGCAGCTTAGCAGGGTCGAATGGCTACACCTTC
CASSLAGSNGYTF
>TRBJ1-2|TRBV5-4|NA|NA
TGTGCCAGCAGCTTGGCAGGGAATAATGGCTACACCTTC
CASSLAGNNGYTF
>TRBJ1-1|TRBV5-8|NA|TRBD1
TGTGCCAGCCCCCGGGGACAGCTTGGGAACACTGAAGCTTTCTTT
CASPRGQLGNTEAFF
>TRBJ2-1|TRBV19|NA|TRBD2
TGTGCCAGTAGTGTAGCTAGCGGGCCGAATGAGCAGTTCTTC
CASSVASGPNEQFF
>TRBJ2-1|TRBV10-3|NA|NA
TGTGCCATCAGTGATTTAGGGAGCGTATCCTACAATGAGCAGTTCTTC
CAISDLGSVSYNEQFF
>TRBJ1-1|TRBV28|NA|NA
TGTGCCAGCAGTATCTACAGGGATATGAACACTGAAGCTTTCTTT
CASSIYRDMNTEAFF
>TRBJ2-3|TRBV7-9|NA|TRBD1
TGTGCCAGCAGCTTGGCCAGGGGGCTTGCAGATACGCAGTATTTT
CASSLARGLADTQYF
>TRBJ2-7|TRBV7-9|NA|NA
TGTGCCAGCAGCAGCGATACCTACGAGCAGTACTTC
CASSSDTYEQYF
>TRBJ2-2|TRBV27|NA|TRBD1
TGTGCCAGCAGTCCCTGGACAGGGAACACCGGGGAGCTGTTTTTT
CASSPWTGNTGELFF
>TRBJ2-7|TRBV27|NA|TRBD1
TGTGCCAGCAGCCCAGGGACAGGGAAATTCTACGAGCAGTACTTC
CASSPGTGKFYEQYF
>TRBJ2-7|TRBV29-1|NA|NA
TGCAGCGTTGTTGGCGGCTACGAGCAGTACTTC
CSVVGGYEQYF
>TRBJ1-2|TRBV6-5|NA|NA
TGTGCCAGCAGTTACACGGAGGGAATCAGCTATGGCTACACCTTC
CASSYTEGISYGYTF
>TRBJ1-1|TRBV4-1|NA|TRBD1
TGCGCCAGCAGCCAAGATCCCAGGGGGCAAATGAACACTGAAGCTTTCTTT
CASSQDPRGQMNTEAFF
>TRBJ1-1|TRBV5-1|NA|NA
TGCGCCAGCAGCTTGGTCGGGGGAACGGTCACTGAAGCTTTCTTT
CASSLVGGTVTEAFF